The clone carrying this T cell receptor (beta chain) was observed a few times. The target antigen is unknown. One entry per CDR3 protein, called by TCRdb with MiXCR from the 5' RACE reads. The sample contains about 200,000 distinct CDR3 sequences, just over 9.5% of which appear only once. Germline assignment: CDR1 LGHNA and CDR2 YSLEER. The CDR3 length is 15 residues. Trimming at V came to 4 bases and at J to 8 bases, leaving 13 bases not matched to a gene. This entry belongs to a study of T-cell memory formation after mild COVID-19. Whole-study results and caveats: Among clones contracting day 15 to 85, CD4/CD8 was balanced, whereas later expanders leaned CD4+. Memory from before infection featured some responding clones, which suggests cross-reactive memory joined.

The TCR was taken from a man younger than 35 who had mild COVID-19 (a few samples of this study predate the infection). Cell type and time point are not known. Input material: PBMCs or a T cell subset sorted from them (not recorded which). J is TRBJ1-2 and V is TRBV4-3; 7 nucleotides agree with TRBD1. CDR3 region: CASSPGQPLVGGYTF. DNA of the CDR3: TGCGCCAGCAGCCCGGGACAGCCCCTAGTAGGGGGCTACACCTTC.